This TCR beta chain was identified during a study of cytomegalovirus exposure and HLA in healthy donors. Study-level results: It was 150 to 200 TCR beta chains that were listed as cytomegalovirus-associated. The tendency of first-cohort TCR clusters to co-occur in the 100 to 150 validation repertoires emerged from a later analysis. As confirmed in vitro, a few CMV-associated chains were specific for CMV antigens.

Clones were read by immunoSEQ multiplex PCR, and TCRdb kept only the in-frame ones, dropping some. Among over 200,000 clones listed, 70% to 90% were seen once. As for this clone: Its antigen is undetermined.

The source of this sequence is a woman in her late teens or twenties in good health and CMV-seronegative. Material for sequencing was PBMCs.

CDR3 amino acids: CASSLDGGSSSYEQYF. In DNA, the CDR3 is TGCGCCAGCAGCTTAGACGGCGGGAGCAGCTCCTACGAGCAGTACTTC. The chain is built from TRBV5-1 and TRBJ2-7; 7 bases agree with TRBD2. CDR1 SGHRS and CDR2 YFSETQ come from the germline V gene. J gave up 0 bases and V 2 bases, and 8 bases lay outside the gene matches. The length of the CDR3 is 16 residues.